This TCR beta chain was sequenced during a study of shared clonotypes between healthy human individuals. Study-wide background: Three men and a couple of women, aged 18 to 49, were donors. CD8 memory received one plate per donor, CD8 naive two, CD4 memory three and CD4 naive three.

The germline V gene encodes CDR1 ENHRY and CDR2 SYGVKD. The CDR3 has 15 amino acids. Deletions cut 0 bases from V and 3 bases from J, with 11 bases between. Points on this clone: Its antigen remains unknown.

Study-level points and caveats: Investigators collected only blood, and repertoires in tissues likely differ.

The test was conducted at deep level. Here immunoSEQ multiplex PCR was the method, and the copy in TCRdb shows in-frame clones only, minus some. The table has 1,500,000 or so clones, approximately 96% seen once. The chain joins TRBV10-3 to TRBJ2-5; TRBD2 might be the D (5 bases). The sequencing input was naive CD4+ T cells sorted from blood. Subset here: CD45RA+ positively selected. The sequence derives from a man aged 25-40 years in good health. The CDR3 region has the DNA TGTGCCATCAGTGAGTCGGAGGCTCTCGAAGAGACCCAGTACTTC. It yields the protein CAISESEALEETQYF.